These 10 T cell receptor beta chains came from one sample sequenced in a study of blood T cell repertoires in COVID-19. The repertoire was sequenced with immunoSEQ multiplex PCR; TCRdb's copy has only in-frame clones and lacks some. The data hold about 220,000 clones, with 75% to 90% observed a single time. The sequenced material came from PBMCs or T cells enriched from blood (not recorded which). The receptors stem from a woman aged 18 to 35 in a cohort exposed to, infected with or recovered from COVID-19 (not recorded which).

The chain uses TRBV11-2 and TRBJ2-1; maybe TRBD2 (6 bases). The CDR3 runs to 15 residues. Germline CDR1 and CDR2: SGHAT and FQNNGV. Trimming took 5 bases from V and 4 from J, leaving 15 bases between them. This CDR3 is CASSQNPGLYNEQFF. The DNA of the CDR3 is TGTGCCAGCAGCCAGAACCCGGGACTTTACAATGAGCAGTTCTTC.

The gene calls are TRBV5-5 and TRBJ2-2, with TRBD2 matching over 8 bases. Germline loops: CDR1 SGHKS, CDR2 YYEKEE (reference sequence). The V and J ends lost 0 bases and 6 bases, in that order; junction bases with no gene match: 1. CDR3 length: 14 residues. The CDR3 reads CASSLAGGAGELFF. The CDR3 DNA is TGTGCCAGCAGCTTGGCGGGGGGGGCCGGGGAGCTGTTTTTT.

The chain couples TRBV11-3 to TRBJ2-1; 12 bases align to TRBD2. Germline CDR1 SGHNT, CDR2 YENEEA. This CDR3 region has 19 residues. V gave up 2 bases and J gave up 7 bases; unmatched junction bases: 15. CDR3 in DNA: TGTGCCAGCAGCTTATTCGGTCCGAAGACTAGCGGGAGCTTTAATGAGCAGTTCTTC. Residues: CASSLFGPKTSGSFNEQFF. The variable domain in full, with the rest retrieved from reference TRBV11-3 and TRBJ2-1, is EAGVVQSPRYKIIEKKQPVAFWCNPISGHNTLYWYLQNLGQGPELLIRYENEEAVDDSQLPKDRFSAERLKGVDSTLKIQPAELGDSAVYLCASSLFGPKTSGSFNEQFFGPGTRLTVL.

This chain uses TRBV28 with TRBJ2-3, with D possibly being TRBD2 (6 bases). The germline gives CDR1 MDHEN, CDR2 SYDVKM. The CDR3 covers 14 residues. V was shortened by 6 bases and J by 0 bases, with 10 bases between the two germline ends. CDR3 nucleotide sequence: TGTGCCAGCAGACTAGCTCTGAGCACAGATACGCAGTATTTT. Protein product: CASRLALSTDTQYF.

This clone was seen only a few times. The V gene is TRBV28, the J gene TRBJ1-2; 7 nucleotides match TRBD1. Trimming at V came to 5 bases and at J to 5 bases, leaving 14 bases not matched to a gene. The CDR3 runs to 16 residues. Germline-derived CDR1 and CDR2 are MDHEN and SYDVKM. The CDR3 coding sequence is TGTGCCAGCAGTCAACCCCAAGCACTGACAGGGTATGGCTACACCTTC. Residues: CASSQPQALTGYGYTF.

The chain links TRBV30 to TRBJ1-2, with D uncertain. Trimming stripped 1 base from V and 5 bases from J, with 8 bases between. This CDR3 has 12 amino acids. Germline V CDR1 and CDR2: GTSNPN, SVGIG (reference sequence). This chain's CDR3 is CAWSGNSYGYTF. DNA for the CDR3: TGTGCCTGGAGTGGGAACAGTTATGGCTACACCTTC.

The chain joins TRBV7-3 to TRBJ1-1; no clear D. V lost 2 bases and J 3 bases, leaving 7 bases between the germline ends. The CDR3 has 13 residues. From germline, CDR1 is SGHTA and CDR2 FQGTGA. This CDR3 is CASSLQQDTEAFF. DNA of the CDR3: TGTGCCAGCAGCTTACAGCAGGACACTGAAGCTTTCTTT.

This chain links TRBV6-2 or TRBV6-3 with TRBJ2-7, with TRBD2 matching 7 bases. Germline lookup yields CDR1 MNHEY and CDR2 SVGEGT. This CDR3 has 17 residues. Trimming at V came to 2 bases and at J to 1 base, leaving 11 bases not matched to a gene. Here the CDR3 reads CASSYAGGSRFSYEQYF. CDR3 DNA sequence: TGTGCCAGCAGTTACGCGGGCGGGAGCCGTTTTTCCTACGAGCAGTACTTC.

The chain carries TRBV6-5 and TRBJ1-1, with 10 bases fitting TRBD1. V lost 8 bases and J lost 1; bases outside the gene matches: 4. The CDR3 length is 14 residues. The V gene's germline CDR1 is MNHEY and CDR2 SVGAGI. CDR3 in amino acids: CASSWTGGNTEAFF. CDR3 bases: TGTGCCAGCTCTTGGACAGGGGGGAACACTGAAGCTTTCTTT.

The chain is built from TRBV3-1 (or the pseudogene TRBV3-2) and TRBJ2-6; D perhaps matches TRBD1 (6 bases). V shed 4 bases and J shed 0 bases, with 13 bases lying between them. The length of the CDR3 is 17 residues. Per germline, CDR1 LGHDT and CDR2 YNNKEL (reference sequence). The CDR3 loop is CASSPSQGYSGANVLTF. DNA of the CDR3: TGTGCCAGCAGCCCGTCCCAGGGGTACTCTGGGGCCAACGTCCTGACTTTC.